This T cell receptor (beta chain) comes out of a study of blood T cell repertoires in COVID-19. Study-wide context: The United States, Italy and Spain supplied acute and convalescent COVID-19 samples.

Original handling: From reference gene primer amplification, estimates of nucleated cell counts were derived. Profiled with immunoSEQ multiplex PCR; TCRdb holds only in-frame clones, not every one. V, J and clone size are those of that table, while D and trimming were read from the DNA. The table has 150,000 to 200,000 clones, over 80% seen once. Clinical history as reported by participants underpinned cohort assignment. In Cohort 3, a recovered donor had either two negative PCRs, clearance, or symptom resolution. CDR3 length: 12 residues. The V gene's germline CDR1 is MDHEN and CDR2 SYDVKM. J is TRBJ2-5 and V is TRBV28; perhaps TRBD2 as D (5 bases). The J call is in doubt because the DNA end fits TRBJ2-7 better. The sample taken for sequencing was PBMCs or T cells enriched from blood (not recorded which). This receptor was identified in an older woman who had recovered from COVID-19. Written as DNA, the CDR3 is TGTGCCAGCAGTTTACGAGGGTACGAGCAGTACTTC. Translation: CASSLRGYEQYF.